This TCR beta chain is drawn from a study of blood T cell repertoires in COVID-19. On the study more broadly: Collection of acute and convalescent COVID-19 samples took place in the United States, Italy and Spain.

Seattle patient enrollment occurred during active infection, with longitudinal follow-up thereafter. How the authors handled the data: How many nucleated cells were present was estimated from reference gene primer amplification. Clones were sequenced by immunoSEQ multiplex PCR, and TCRdb holds only the in-frame ones, with some missing. V and J calls and clone size are copied from that table; D and trimming were computed from the DNA. This sample has about 260,000 clones; approximately 86% occur once, and the top ten carry roughly 5%. Germline V gives CDR1 MNHEY, CDR2 SMNVEV (reference sequence). The CDR3 has 18 amino acids. V lost 3 bases to trimming and J lost 2 bases; unmatched junction nucleotides: 6.

This receptor was identified in a woman in her fifties or sixties with COVID-19, enrolled during active disease. Sequenced sample: peripheral blood. The V gene is TRBV27, the J gene TRBJ2-6, with TRBD1 identical over 11 bases. The chain's CDR3 is CASSFRTGGAAGANVLTF. The DNA of the CDR3 is TGTGCCAGCAGTTTCCGGACAGGGGGCGCGGCTGGGGCCAACGTCCTGACTTTC.